These 7 T cell receptor beta chains share one sample of origin, sequenced in a study of T-cell memory formation after mild COVID-19. TCRdb reprocessed the 5' RACE reads via MiXCR and lists one record per CDR3 protein. The table includes around 300,000 distinct CDR3 sequences, roughly 15% detected once. Sequences were obtained from PBMCs or a T cell subset sorted from them (not recorded which). The source of these receptors is a man younger than 35 who had mild COVID-19 (a few samples of this study predate the infection). Cell type and time point are not known.

This clonotype was seen a few times. Here the CDR3 reads CASSDVRARRGYTF. The CDR3 DNA is TGTGCCAGCAGTGATGTGAGGGCCCGGAGAGGCTACACCTTC. The chain is built from TRBV6-4 and TRBJ1-2; no clear D. This CDR3 spans 14 amino acids. Germline CDR1 MRHNA, CDR2 SNTAGT. The V and J ends lost 3 bases and 8 bases respectively, with 16 bases between them.

A few counts support this clonotype. The V call is TRBV2, the J call TRBJ2-5; 12 bases match TRBD2. Germline CDR1 is SNHLY and CDR2 is FYNNEI. The CDR3 covers 16 residues. J was trimmed by 3 bases and V by 6 bases; bases with no gene match: 8. The CDR3 DNA reads TGTGCCAGCAGGCCTAGCGGGGGGGCCGGAGAAGAGACCCAGTACTTC. Translation: CASRPSGGAGEETQYF.

This clonotype was recorded a few times. The chain uses TRBV5-1 and TRBJ1-6; D perhaps matches TRBD1 (5 bases). V was shortened by 4 bases and J by 5 bases, with 16 bases between the two germline ends. This CDR3 contains 16 residues. Germline lookup yields CDR1 SGHRS and CDR2 YFSETQ. Written as DNA, the CDR3 is TGCGCCAGCAGCCGGGGACCTTCCGTGGATAATTCACCCCTCCACTTT. Translating it yields CASSRGPSVDNSPLHF.

The rearrangement links TRBV7-9 to TRBJ2-3; TRBD2 agrees at 10 bases. Germline V lookup: CDR1 SEHNR, CDR2 FQNEAQ (reference sequence). The trim removed 0 bases at V and 2 bases at J, leaving 2 bases unmatched. This CDR3 has 16 amino acids. CDR3 coding DNA: TGTGCCAGCAGCTTAGCTAGCGGGGGGTCCACAGATACGCAGTATTTT. It specifies CASSLASGGSTDTQYF.

The table lists this clonotype with many counts. The chain links TRBV5-1 to TRBJ2-5, with a possible D match to TRBD2 (5 bases). The CDR3 totals 14 residues. The V gene's germline CDR1 is SGHRS and CDR2 YFSETQ. Trimming took 4 bases from V and 4 from J, leaving 14 bases between them. CDR3 nucleotides: TGCGCCAGCAGCGTACGGGGAAACTCAGAGACCCAGTACTTC. Amino acid sequence: CASSVRGNSETQYF.

The V and J genes are TRBV12-5 and TRBJ2-2; D possibly corresponds to TRBD2 (6 bases). The CDR3 totals 15 residues. Germline values: CDR1 LGHNT, CDR2 FRNRAP. Trimming cost V 4 bases and J 2 bases, with 11 bases left between them. The CDR3 sequence: CASGSGDGNTGELFF. CDR3 sequence (DNA): TGTGCTAGTGGTTCGGGGGACGGCAACACCGGGGAGCTGTTTTTT.

J is TRBJ1-2 and V is TRBV5-1; TRBD1 might be the D (6 bases). The V end was cut by 0 bases, the J end by 4 bases, with 10 bases between. This CDR3 is built from 14 residues. Germline CDR1 is SGHRS and CDR2 is YFSETQ. CDR3 residues: CASSLGQGTYGYTF. In DNA, the CDR3 is TGCGCCAGCAGCTTGGGCCAGGGGACCTATGGCTACACCTTC.